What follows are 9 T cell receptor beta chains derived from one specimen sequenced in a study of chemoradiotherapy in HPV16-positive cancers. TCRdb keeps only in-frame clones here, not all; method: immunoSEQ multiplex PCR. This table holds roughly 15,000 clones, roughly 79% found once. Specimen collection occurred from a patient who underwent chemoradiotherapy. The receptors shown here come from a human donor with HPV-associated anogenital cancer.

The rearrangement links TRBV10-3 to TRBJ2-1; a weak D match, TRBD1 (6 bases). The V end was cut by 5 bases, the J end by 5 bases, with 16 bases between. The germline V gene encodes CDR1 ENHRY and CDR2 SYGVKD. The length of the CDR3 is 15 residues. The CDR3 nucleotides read TGTGCCATCAGTAATGACAGGCCTATGGACAATGAGCAGTTCTTC. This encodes CAISNDRPMDNEQFF.

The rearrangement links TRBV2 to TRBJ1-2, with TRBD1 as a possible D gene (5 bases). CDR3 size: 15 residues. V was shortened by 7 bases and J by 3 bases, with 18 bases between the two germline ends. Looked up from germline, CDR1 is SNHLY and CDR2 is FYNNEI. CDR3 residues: CASTKWDGWDYGYTF. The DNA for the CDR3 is TGTGCCAGCACCAAATGGGACGGATGGGACTATGGCTACACCTTC.

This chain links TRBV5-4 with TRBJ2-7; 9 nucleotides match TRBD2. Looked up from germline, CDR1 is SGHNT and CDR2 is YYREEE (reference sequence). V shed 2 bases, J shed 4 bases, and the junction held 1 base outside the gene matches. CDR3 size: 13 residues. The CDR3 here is CASSFSGSYEQYF. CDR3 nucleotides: TGTGCCAGCAGCTTTAGCGGGAGTTACGAGCAGTACTTC. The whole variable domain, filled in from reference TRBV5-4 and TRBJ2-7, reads ETGVTQSPTHLIKTRGQQVTLRCSSQSGHNTVSWYQQALGQGPQFIFQYYREEENGRGNFPPRFSGLQFPNYSSELNVNALELDDSALYLCASSFSGSYEQYFGPGTRLTVT.

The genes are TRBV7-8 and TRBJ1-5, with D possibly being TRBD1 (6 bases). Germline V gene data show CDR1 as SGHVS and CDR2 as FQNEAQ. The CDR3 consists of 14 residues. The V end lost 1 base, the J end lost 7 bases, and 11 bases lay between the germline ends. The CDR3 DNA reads TGTGCCAGCAGCTTAGTTTGGGGGCCCCAGCCCCAGCATTTT. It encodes CASSLVWGPQPQHF.

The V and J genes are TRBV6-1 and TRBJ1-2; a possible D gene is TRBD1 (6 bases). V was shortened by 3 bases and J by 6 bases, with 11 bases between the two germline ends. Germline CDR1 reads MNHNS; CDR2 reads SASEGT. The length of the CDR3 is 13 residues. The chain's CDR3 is CASSELTGNGYTF. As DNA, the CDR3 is TGTGCCAGCAGTGAGCTAACAGGGAATGGCTACACCTTC.

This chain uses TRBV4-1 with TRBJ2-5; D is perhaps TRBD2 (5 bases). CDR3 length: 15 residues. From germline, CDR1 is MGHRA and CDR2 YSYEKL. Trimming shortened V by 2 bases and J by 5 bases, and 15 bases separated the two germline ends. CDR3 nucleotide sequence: TGCGCCAGCAGCCAATCTCTCCCATCGGGGGAGACCCAGTACTTC. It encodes CASSQSLPSGETQYF.

This chain's CDR3 is CASSPQTGATEAFF. DNA of the CDR3: TGCGCCAGCAGCCCCCAGACAGGGGCCACTGAAGCTTTCTTT. The chain links TRBV5-1 to TRBJ1-1, with 8 bases matching TRBD1. The CDR3 spans 14 residues. With 4 bases clipped from V and 4 bases from J, the junction kept 6 bases outside the gene matches. Germline-derived CDR1 and CDR2 are SGHRS and YFSETQ.

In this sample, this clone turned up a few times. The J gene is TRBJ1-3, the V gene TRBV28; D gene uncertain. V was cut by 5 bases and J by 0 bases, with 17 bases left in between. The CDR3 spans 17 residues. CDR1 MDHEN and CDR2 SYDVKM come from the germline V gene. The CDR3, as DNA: TGTGCCAGCAGTCCGCTGGTTGGGAGTGCCTCTGGAAACACCATATATTTT. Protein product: CASSPLVGSASGNTIYF. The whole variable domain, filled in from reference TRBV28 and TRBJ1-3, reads DVKVTQSSRYLVKRTGEKVFLECVQDMDHENMFWYRQDPGLGLRLIYFSYDVKMKEKGDIPEGYSVSREKKERFSLILESASTNQTSMYLCASSPLVGSASGNTIYFGEGSWLTVV.

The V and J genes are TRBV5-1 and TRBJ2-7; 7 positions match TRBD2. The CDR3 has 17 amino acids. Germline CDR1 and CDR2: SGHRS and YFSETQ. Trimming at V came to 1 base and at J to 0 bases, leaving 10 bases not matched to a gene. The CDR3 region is CASSLPKSREGSYEQYF. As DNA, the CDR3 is TGCGCCAGCAGCTTGCCTAAATCCAGGGAGGGCTCCTACGAGCAGTACTTC.